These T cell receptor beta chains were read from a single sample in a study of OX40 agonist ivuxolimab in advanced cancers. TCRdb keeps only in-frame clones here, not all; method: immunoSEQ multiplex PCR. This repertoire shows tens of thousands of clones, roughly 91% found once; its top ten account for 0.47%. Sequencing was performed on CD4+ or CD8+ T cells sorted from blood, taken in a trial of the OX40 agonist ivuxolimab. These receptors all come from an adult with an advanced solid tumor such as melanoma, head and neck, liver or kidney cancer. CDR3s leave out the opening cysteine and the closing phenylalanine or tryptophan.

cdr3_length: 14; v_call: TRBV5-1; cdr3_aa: ASSSAGTQLHSEQF
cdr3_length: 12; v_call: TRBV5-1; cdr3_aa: ASSLATGVETQY
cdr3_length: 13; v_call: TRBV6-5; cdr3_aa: ASKMPGGSYNEQF
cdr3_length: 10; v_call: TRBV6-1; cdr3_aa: AISESKYEQY
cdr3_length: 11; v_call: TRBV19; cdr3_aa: ASGSSGANVLT
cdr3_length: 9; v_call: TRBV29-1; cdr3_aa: SVAEFTEAF
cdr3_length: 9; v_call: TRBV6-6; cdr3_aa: ASSFQNEQF
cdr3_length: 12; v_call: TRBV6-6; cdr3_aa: ASSLGQYHQPQH
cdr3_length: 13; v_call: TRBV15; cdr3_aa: ATSRDTRDGEKLF
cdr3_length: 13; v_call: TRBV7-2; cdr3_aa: ASSLLRGIQETQY
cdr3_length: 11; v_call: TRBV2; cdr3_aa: ASTQSSYNEQF
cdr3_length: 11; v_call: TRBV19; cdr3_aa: ASSWEGNYGYT
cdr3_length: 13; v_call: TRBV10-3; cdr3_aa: AISESAGRGQPQH